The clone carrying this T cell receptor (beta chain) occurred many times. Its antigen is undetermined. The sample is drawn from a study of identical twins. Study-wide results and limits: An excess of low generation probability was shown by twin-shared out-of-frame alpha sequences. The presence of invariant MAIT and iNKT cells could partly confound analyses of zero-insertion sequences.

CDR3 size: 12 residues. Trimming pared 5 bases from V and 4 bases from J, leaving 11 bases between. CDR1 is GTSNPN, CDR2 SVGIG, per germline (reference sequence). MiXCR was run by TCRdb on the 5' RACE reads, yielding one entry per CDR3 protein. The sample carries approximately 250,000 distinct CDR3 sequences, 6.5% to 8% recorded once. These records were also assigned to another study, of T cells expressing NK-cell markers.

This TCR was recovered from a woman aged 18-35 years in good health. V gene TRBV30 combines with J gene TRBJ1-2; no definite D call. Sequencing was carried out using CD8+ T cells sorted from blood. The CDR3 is CAWSDLSYGYTF. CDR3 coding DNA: TGTGCCTGGTCGGACCTATCCTATGGCTACACCTTC.